This is a list of T cell receptor beta chains from one sample in a study of Graves' ophthalmopathy and Graves' hyperthyroidism. One entry per CDR3 protein, called by TCRdb with MiXCR from the multiplex PCR reads. Here the sample spans over a million distinct CDR3 sequences, 35% to 40% being singletons. Sequenced material: peripheral blood or thyroid tissue (not recorded which). The receptors originated from an adult man with Graves' hyperthyroidism. Each CDR3 is given with its conserved first and last residue. A D gene is named only where the DNA matches it firmly. Not every row has a clone size; where given, it reads once, few, many or a size class.

size	J	V	D	CDR3	DNA
-	TRBJ1-1	TRBV11-1	-	CASVVGAGLNTEAFF	TGTGCCAGCGTCGTCGGGGCAGGGCTGAACACTGAAGCTTTCTTT
many	TRBJ1-1	TRBV11-2	-	CASSFDKNTEAFF	TGTGCCAGCAGCTTTGACAAGAACACTGAAGCTTTCTTT
many	TRBJ2-5	TRBV7-2	-	CASSLLPRQTETQYF	TGTGCCAGCAGCCTCCTACCTCGACAAACGGAGACCCAGTACTTC
few	TRBJ2-7	TRBV6-2/TRBV6-3	TRBD2	CASRDASGYSYEQYF	TGTGCCAGCAGAGACGCTAGCGGATACTCCTACGAGCAGTACTTC
many	TRBJ2-5	TRBV6-1	TRBD2	CASSESRLAEETQYF	TGTGCCAGCAGTGAATCGCGACTAGCGGAAGAGACCCAGTACTTC
many	TRBJ1-6	TRBV19	-	CASRRELAYNSPLHF	TGTGCCAGTAGGAGGGAACTCGCCTATAATTCACCCCTCCACTTT
many	TRBJ2-7	TRBV20-1	-	CSADRRGTNYEQYF	TGCAGTGCTGACCGAAGAGGGACAAACTACGAGCAGTACTTC
-	TRBJ1-5	TRBV5-1	TRBD1	CASTPRAGGAFPHNQPQHF	TGCGCCAGCACTCCCCGTGCAGGGGGCGCGTTTCCCCACAATCAGCCCCAGCATTTT
-	TRBJ2-7	TRBV6-1	TRBD2	CASSIRTSPIFHYEQYF	TGTGCCAGCAGTATTCGGACTAGCCCAATCTTCCACTACGAGCAGTACTTC
-	TRBJ2-5	TRBV19	-	CASSTIGGRQEAQYF	TGTGCCAGTAGTACCATAGGAGGACGACAAGAGGCCCAGTACTTC
-	TRBJ2-2	TRBV20-1	TRBD1	CSARGRTGNGELFF	TGCAGTGCTAGAGGGAGGACAGGGAACGGGGAGCTGTTTTTT
few	TRBJ2-7	TRBV7-9	-	CASSSEIGTYEQYF	TGTGCCAGCAGCTCCGAGATAGGAACCTACGAGCAGTACTTC
many	TRBJ1-6	TRBV4-3	-	CASSQGVRGGSPLHF	TGCGCCAGCAGCCAAGGGGTCAGGGGAGGGTCACCCCTCCACTTT
many	TRBJ1-1	TRBV20-1	-	CSARDDVGRGSNEAFF	TGCAGTGCTAGAGATGATGTAGGTAGGGGTTCGAATGAAGCTTTCTTT
-	TRBJ2-5	TRBV29-1	TRBD1	CSDLGQGETQYF	TGCAGCGATCTGGGACAGGGGGAGACCCAGTACTTC
-	TRBJ1-1	TRBV7-2	-	CASSLFWGSRAEAFF	TGTGCCAGCAGCTTATTTTGGGGGTCGAGGGCTGAAGCTTTCTTT